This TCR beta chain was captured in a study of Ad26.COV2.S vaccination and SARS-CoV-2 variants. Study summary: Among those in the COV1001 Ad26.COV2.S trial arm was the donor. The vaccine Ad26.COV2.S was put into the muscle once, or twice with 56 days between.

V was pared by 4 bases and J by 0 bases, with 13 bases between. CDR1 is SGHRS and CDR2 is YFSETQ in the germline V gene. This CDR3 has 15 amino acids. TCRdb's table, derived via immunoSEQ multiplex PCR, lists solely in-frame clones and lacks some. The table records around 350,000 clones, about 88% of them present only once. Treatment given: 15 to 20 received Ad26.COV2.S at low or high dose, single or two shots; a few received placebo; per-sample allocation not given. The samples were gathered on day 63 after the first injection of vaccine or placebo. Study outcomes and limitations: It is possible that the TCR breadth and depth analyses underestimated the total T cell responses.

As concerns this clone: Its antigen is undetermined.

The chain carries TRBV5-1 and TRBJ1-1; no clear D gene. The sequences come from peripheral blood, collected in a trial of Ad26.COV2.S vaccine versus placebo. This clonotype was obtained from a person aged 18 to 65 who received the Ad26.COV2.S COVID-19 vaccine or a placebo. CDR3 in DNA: TGCGCCAGCAGCCACTCATCGGGTATGAACACTGAAGCTTTCTTT. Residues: CASSHSSGMNTEAFF.